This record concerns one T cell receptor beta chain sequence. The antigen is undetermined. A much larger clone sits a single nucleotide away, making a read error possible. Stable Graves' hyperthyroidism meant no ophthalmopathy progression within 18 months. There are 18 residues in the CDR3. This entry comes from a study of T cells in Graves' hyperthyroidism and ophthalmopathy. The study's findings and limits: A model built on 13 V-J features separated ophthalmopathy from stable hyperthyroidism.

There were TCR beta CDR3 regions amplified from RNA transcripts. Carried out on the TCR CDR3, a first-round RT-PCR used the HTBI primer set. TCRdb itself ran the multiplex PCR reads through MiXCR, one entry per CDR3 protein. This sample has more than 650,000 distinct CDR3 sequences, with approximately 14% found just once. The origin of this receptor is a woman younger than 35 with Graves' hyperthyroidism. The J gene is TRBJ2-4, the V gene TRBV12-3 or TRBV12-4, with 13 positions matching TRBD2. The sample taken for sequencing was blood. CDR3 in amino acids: CASSLRLAGGRDKNIRYF. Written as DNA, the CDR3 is TGTGCCAGCAGTTTAAGACTAGCGGGGGGACGGGACAAAAACATTCGGTACTTC.